The 32 T cell receptor beta chains below come from one sample, sequenced in a study of tumor-infiltrating lymphocytes in primary liver carcinoma. The researchers obtained blood RNA from unsorted whole blood and also extracted germline DNA. Production of TCR beta cDNA used approximately 0.45 ug total RNA together with a constant-region primer. Library construction for TCR beta comprised three nested multiplex PCR rounds performed with slightly modified ARM-PCR. Running around 10 cycles apiece, the first two PCR rounds relied on TRBV1-TRBV30 forward primers together with a C-beta reverse primer. One entry per CDR3 protein, called by TCRdb with MiXCR from the multiplex PCR reads. The sample consists of 300,000 to 350,000 distinct CDR3 sequences, roughly 61% of them appearing once. Sequenced: peripheral blood. Every receptor here comes from a man aged 40-55 years with primary liver carcinoma and hepatitis B virus infection.

This chain joins TRBV11-3 and TRBJ1-5; perhaps TRBD1 as D (6 bases). Germline V gene data show CDR1 as SGHNT and CDR2 as YENEEA. Between the trimmed V and J ends, which lost 1 base and 5 bases, there was a span of 18 bases. There are 17 residues in the CDR3. The CDR3 is CASSLAPLGASDQPQHF. In DNA form, the CDR3 reads TGTGCCAGCAGCTTAGCCCCCCTGGGGGCAAGCGATCAGCCCCAGCATTTT. The full variable domain, completed using reference TRBV11-3 and TRBJ1-5, is EAGVVQSPRYKIIEKKQPVAFWCNPISGHNTLYWYLQNLGQGPELLIRYENEEAVDDSQLPKDRFSAERLKGVDSTLKIQPAELGDSAVYLCASSLAPLGASDQPQHFGDGTRLSIL.

This clonotype was found once. Germline and junction disagree at one end, which may indicate a read error. The rearrangement links TRBV28 to TRBJ2-6; D possibly uses TRBD1 or TRBD2 (5 bases each). Germline-derived CDR1 and CDR2 are MDHEN and SYDVKM. The CDR3 spans 18 residues. The DNA of the CDR3 is TGTGCCAGCAGGACCGAGAGGTCTCGGGCCCTAGGGACCAACGTCCTGATTTTC. As protein: CASRTERSRALGTNVLIF.

The rearrangement joins TRBV28 to TRBJ2-5; D not certain. Per germline, CDR1 MDHEN and CDR2 SYDVKM. Trimming took off 3 bases at V and 2 bases at J, with 10 bases between the two ends. The CDR3 sequence is 14 residues long. The CDR3 nucleotides read TGTGCCAGCAGTTTTTCGTACAGACAAGAGACCCAGTACTTC. Its translation is CASSFSYRQETQYF.

This clonotype was observed many times. The chain joins TRBV6-5 to TRBJ2-7; D is ambiguous. Trimming took 3 bases from V and 9 from J, leaving 3 bases between them. The CDR3 runs to 9 residues. Looked up from germline, CDR1 is MNHEY and CDR2 is SVGAGI. CDR3 coding DNA: TGTGCCAGCAGTTATCCGCAGTACTTC. Amino acid sequence: CASSYPQYF.

Comments on this clonotype: One end of the junction fails to match germline, which may point to a read error. The rearrangement uses TRBV6-6 and TRBJ1-1, with TRBD1 matching 7 bases. The CDR3 has 14 amino acids. The germline gives CDR1 MNHNY, CDR2 SVGAGI (reference sequence). The CDR3 reads CASTRQGWNTEAYF. The CDR3 DNA reads TGTGCCAGCACCCGACAGGGATGGAACACTGAAGCTTACTTT.

This clonotype was counted between two and nine times. The chain is built from TRBV28 and TRBJ2-4; 10 bases map to TRBD2. This CDR3 is 16 amino acids long. CDR1 and CDR2 (germline): MDHEN, SYDVKM. Unmatched junction bases numbered 11, after V lost 5 bases and J lost 7 bases. CDR3 sequence: CASSTTLAGSGNIQYF. In DNA form, the CDR3 reads TGTGCCAGCAGTACCACACTAGCGGGATCGGGGAACATTCAGTACTTC.

The J gene is TRBJ1-3, the V gene TRBV4-3, with D unresolved. The germline V gene has CDR1 LGHNA and CDR2 YSLEER. The CDR3 contains 16 residues. V was shortened by 2 bases and J by 0 bases, with 11 bases between the two germline ends. CDR3 loop: CASSQNIGRSGNTIYF. CDR3 DNA: TGCGCCAGCAGCCAAAATATCGGCCGCTCTGGAAACACCATATATTTT.

This clonotype was counted at least ten times. V gene TRBV6-5 combines with J gene TRBJ1-2; TRBD1 might be the D (5 bases). The CDR3 sequence is 14 residues long. Germline CDR1 and CDR2: MNHEY and SVGAGI. Trimming took off 2 bases at V and 3 bases at J, with 10 bases between the two ends. The CDR3, as DNA: TGTGCCAGCAGTTACATAGACAGAGACTATGGCTACACCTTC. It is translated as CASSYIDRDYGYTF.

This clonotype was detected only a few times. V is TRBV5-5 and J is TRBJ2-5, with 7 bases lining up with TRBD2. Germline loops: CDR1 SGHKS, CDR2 YYEKEE (reference sequence). This CDR3 contains 15 residues. V shed 4 bases and J 5 bases; nucleotides not matched to a gene: 11. The CDR3 sequence: CASSASREGKETQYF. The DNA of the CDR3 is TGTGCCAGCAGCGCAAGCAGGGAGGGGAAGGAGACCCAGTACTTC.

As to this clonotype: This clone may be a read error of a much larger clone one base away. The chain employs TRBV10-3 and TRBJ2-2; D gene ambiguous. Germline V lookup: CDR1 ENHRY, CDR2 SYGVKD. The CDR3 is 13 amino acids. V lost 6 bases, J lost 3 bases, and 8 bases lay in between. The CDR3 DNA reads TGTGCCATCAGGGACCCTGACACCGGGGAGCTGTTTTTT. Translation: CAIRDPDTGELFF.

To note about this clonotype: This may be a read error, as it is one base from a much larger clone. The CDR3 end shows no conserved phenylalanine or tryptophan, and so a read error is likely. Because the CDR3's place on the DNA is in doubt, the DNA is left out and the CDR3 is given as listed by TCRdb. This chain uses TRBV6-1 with TRBJ2-7; the table names TRBD2, a call not compared with the DNA. CDR1 is MNHNS and CDR2 is SASEGT in the germline V gene. The CDR3 is 14 amino acids in total, end residues counted. CDR3 in amino acids: CASSLGTSGTAYYS.

The chain carries TRBV11-2 and TRBJ2-7; D tentatively reads TRBD1 or TRBD2 (5 bases each). The V end was cut by 5 bases, the J end by 6 bases, with 17 bases between. This CDR3 has 14 amino acids. Germline CDR1 and CDR2: SGHAT and FQNNGV. CDR3 in amino acids: CASSLGTPDCEQYF. In DNA form, the CDR3 reads TGTGCCAGCAGCCTAGGGACCCCGGACTGCGAGCAGTACTTC.

V and J are TRBV7-9 and TRBJ2-5; 8 bases map to TRBD2. The germline gives CDR1 SEHNR, CDR2 FQNEAQ (reference sequence). The CDR3 covers 14 residues. The V gene end was trimmed by 5 bases and the J gene end by 2 bases; junction bases not matched to a gene: 4. The CDR3 spells CASSPIAGQETQYF. The DNA for the CDR3 is TGTGCCAGCAGCCCCATAGCGGGGCAAGAGACCCAGTACTTC.

Of note for this clonotype: An end of the junction differs from the germline gene, which may be a read error. This rearrangement joins TRBV4-1 to TRBJ1-2; TRBD1 might be the D (5 bases). The CDR3 totals 13 residues. CDR1 and CDR2 (germline): MGHRA, YSYEKL. The CDR3 DNA reads as TGCGTCAGCACCCAAGGAGGGGTATACGGCTACACCTTC. Encoded protein: CVSTQGGVYGYTF.

This clonotype was seen many times. The chain links TRBV5-5 to TRBJ1-3; unclear D gene. The CDR3 extends over 16 amino acids. V was clipped by 0 bases and J by 2 bases, with 12 bases between them. Germline assignment: CDR1 SGHKS and CDR2 YYEKEE (reference sequence). The CDR3 spells CASSLARLGTGNTIYF. CDR3 in DNA: TGTGCCAGCAGCTTGGCCAGGCTTGGAACTGGAAACACCATATATTTT.

A few counts support this clonotype. The V call is TRBV5-4, the J call TRBJ2-3, with 9 bases matching TRBD1. This CDR3 contains 15 residues. The germline V gene encodes CDR1 SGHNT and CDR2 YYREEE (reference sequence). V trimming: 0 bases; J trimming: 4 bases; junction bases outside the gene matches: 3. CDR3 sequence reads: CASSLAQGASDTQYF. The CDR3 coding sequence is TGTGCCAGCAGCTTGGCACAGGGGGCCTCAGATACGCAGTATTTT.

The chain couples TRBV12-3 or TRBV12-4 to TRBJ1-2; no definite D call. The CDR3 spans 14 residues. V lost 3 bases to trimming and J lost 4 bases, with 12 bases between them. CDR3 nucleotides: TGTGCCAGCAGTTTTGTTTCTGGGTTCTATGGCTACACCTTC. Amino acids: CASSFVSGFYGYTF.

To note about this clonotype: Its ends do not fully match the called genes, so a read error is possible. The rearrangement links TRBV5-5 to TRBJ1-2; TRBD1 matches 8 bases. CDR3 length equals 14 residues. CDR1 and CDR2 from the germline V gene are SGHKS and YYEKEE (reference sequence). CDR3 sequence reads: CASNLETGGYGYTF. CDR3 sequence (DNA): TGTGCCAGCAACTTGGAAACAGGGGGCTATGGCTACACCTTC.

This clonotype was counted at least ten times. The CDR3 loop reads CASSQGAPLLQETQYF. The CDR3 DNA is TGCGCCAGCAGCCAAGGTGCGCCCTTGTTACAAGAGACCCAGTACTTC. The chain recombines TRBV4-3 with TRBJ2-5; D remains ambiguous. This CDR3 has 16 amino acids. Per the germline V gene, CDR1 is LGHNA and CDR2 is YSLEER. V was trimmed by 1 base and J by 2 bases, leaving 14 bases between them.

Concerning this clonotype: One end of the junction varies from germline; a read error may be responsible. J is TRBJ2-2 and V is TRBV4-2; D perhaps matches TRBD2 (5 bases). Germline assignment: CDR1 LGHNA and CDR2 YNFKEQ. The CDR3 length is 12 residues. The CDR3, as DNA: TGTGCCAGGAGACAACCCACCGGGGAGCTGGTTTTT. Translated, it gives CARRQPTGELVF.

About this clonotype itself: This may stem from a read error, because a much larger clone lies one nucleotide away. This chain connects TRBV5-6 to TRBJ2-2; tentatively, D is TRBD2 (5 bases). CDR3 length equals 16 residues. Germline loops: CDR1 SGHDT, CDR2 YYEEEE. CDR3 amino acids: CASSLGWHLNTGEPFF. In nucleotides, the CDR3 is TGTGCCAGCAGCTTGGGATGGCACCTGAACACCGGGGAGCCGTTTTTT.

About this clonotype: Since a much larger clone is just one base distant, this may be a read error. This CDR3 is missing its conserved last phenylalanine or tryptophan, likely due to a read error. The chain links TRBV12-3 or TRBV12-4 to TRBJ2-7; unclear D gene. This CDR3 spans 13 amino acids. The ends were cut back, 2 bases at V and 5 bases at J, with 10 bases in the middle. CDR3 coding DNA: TGTGCCAGCAGTTTAAGGCAGGAACACGAGCAGTACTTA. Its translation: CASSLRQEHEQYL.

This clonotype showed up many times. This sequence joins TRBV6-1 and TRBJ1-4; D unresolved. V lost 4 bases and J lost 8, with 17 bases in between. Germline lookup yields CDR1 MNHNS and CDR2 SASEGT. CDR3 length equals 15 residues. CDR3 sequence (DNA): TGTGCCAGCAGTGGAGCGGGAGGGAATGGGGAAAAACTGTTTTTT. Its protein product is CASSGAGGNGEKLFF.

V and J are TRBV6-6 and TRBJ1-6; 7 nucleotides align to TRBD1. The CDR3 length is 16 residues. Germline CDR1 is MNHNY and CDR2 is SVGAGI (reference sequence). V was pared by 2 bases and J by 7 bases, with 8 bases of the junction left unmatched. The CDR3 spells CASSYPGTVGNSPLHF. The DNA of the CDR3 is TGTGCCAGCAGTTACCCCGGGACAGTGGGGAATTCACCCCTCCACTTT.

Details on this clonotype: A read error is likely, as this CDR3 ends without the conserved phenylalanine or tryptophan. The CDR3 region is CSVRPPEESQYS. For the CDR3, the DNA is TGCAGCGTTCGGCCCCCAGAGGAGTCCCAGTACTCC. The chain uses TRBV29-1 and TRBJ2-5; D unclear. Trimming removed 5 bases from V and 9 bases from J, with 16 bases in between. CDR1 is SQVTM, CDR2 ANQGSEA, per germline. The CDR3 consists of 12 residues.

This clonotype was seen a few times. At one end, the junction sequence differs from germline, possibly due to a read error. The gene calls are TRBV5-4 and TRBJ2-7, with unresolved D. This CDR3 has 12 residues. CDR1 is SGHNT, CDR2 YYREEE, per germline (reference sequence). The CDR3, as DNA: TGTGCCAGCAACTTGTGGGGCTACGAGCAGTACTTC. Its protein is CASNLWGYEQYF.

The CDR3 loop reads CASSLRTGDSNHPQYF. In DNA form, the CDR3 reads TGTGCCAGCAGCTTAAGGACAGGGGATAGCAATCACCCCCAGTATTTT. The chain employs TRBV11-2 and TRBJ1-5; 9 nucleotides agree with TRBD1. The end of the DNA fits TRBJ2-3 better, so the J call may be wrong. The CDR3 runs to 16 residues. In germline, CDR1 is SGHAT, CDR2 FQNNGV.

As to this clonotype: A much larger clone is a single base away; this may be a read error. This chain joins TRBV12-3 or TRBV12-4 and TRBJ2-3; unclear D gene. CDR3 length: 11 amino acids. CDR3 amino acids: CTSLVYGTQYF. Written as DNA, the CDR3 is TGTACCAGCCTAGTATATGGTACGCAGTATTTT.

About this clonotype: No conserved phenylalanine or tryptophan ends this CDR3, so it is likely a read error. The rearrangement links TRBV11-1 to TRBJ2-2; D is ambiguous. The CDR3 has 15 residues. In germline, CDR1 is SGHAT, CDR2 FQDESV (reference sequence). The CDR3 protein is CASGLRTTNTGELFL. DNA for the CDR3: TGTGCCAGCGGCTTACGCACCACGAACACCGGGGAGCTGTTTCTT.

This clonotype was detected ten times or more. This rearrangement joins TRBV12-3 or TRBV12-4 to TRBJ2-5; tentatively, D is TRBD1 (6 bases). This CDR3 has 15 amino acids. Trimming took 4 bases from V and 1 from J, leaving 13 bases between them. The CDR3 here is CASSSRRDTQETQYF. The CDR3 nucleotides are TGTGCCAGCAGTTCACGCCGGGACACCCAAGAGACCCAGTACTTC.

As concerns this clonotype: Just one base apart from a much larger clone, this may be a read error. This CDR3 is CDSSLGQGTNEKLFF. Written as DNA, the CDR3 is TGTGACAGCAGCTTGGGGCAGGGCACTAATGAAAAACTGTTTTTT. The chain couples TRBV5-5 to TRBJ1-4; D is possibly TRBD1 (5 bases). Per the germline V gene, CDR1 is SGHKS and CDR2 is YYEKEE (reference sequence). This CDR3 region has 15 residues.

As for this clonotype: This clone may be a read error of a much larger clone one base away. The CDR3 here is CASSQAPGDSQETQHF. In DNA form, the CDR3 reads TGCGCCAGCAGCCAAGCTCCCGGGGACAGTCAAGAGACCCAGCACTTC. The rearrangement uses TRBV4-1 and TRBJ2-5; 7 positions match TRBD1. Germline CDR1 is MGHRA and CDR2 is YSYEKL. CDR3 length equals 16 residues.